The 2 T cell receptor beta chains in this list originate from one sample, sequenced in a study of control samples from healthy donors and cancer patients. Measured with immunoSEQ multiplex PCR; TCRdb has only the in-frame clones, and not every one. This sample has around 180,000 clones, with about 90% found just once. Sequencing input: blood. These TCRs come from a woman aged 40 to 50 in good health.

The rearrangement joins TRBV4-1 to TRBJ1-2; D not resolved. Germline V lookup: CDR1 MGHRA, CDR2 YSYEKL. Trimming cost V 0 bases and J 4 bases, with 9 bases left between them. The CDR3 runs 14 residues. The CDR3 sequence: CASSQEEWGYGYTF. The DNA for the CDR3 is TGCGCCAGCAGCCAAGAGGAATGGGGCTATGGCTACACCTTC.

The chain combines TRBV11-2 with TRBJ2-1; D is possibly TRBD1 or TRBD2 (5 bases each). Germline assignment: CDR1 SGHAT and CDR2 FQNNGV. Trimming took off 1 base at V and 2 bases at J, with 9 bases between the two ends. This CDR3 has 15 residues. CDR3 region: CASSLGRDAYNEQFF. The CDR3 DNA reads TGTGCCAGCAGCTTAGGCAGGGACGCCTACAATGAGCAGTTCTTC. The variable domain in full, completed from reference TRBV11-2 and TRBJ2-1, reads EAGVAQSPRYKIIEKRQSVAFWCNPISGHATLYWYQQILGQGPKLLIQFQNNGVVDDSQLPKDRFSAERLKGVDSTLKIQPAKLEDSAVYLCASSLGRDAYNEQFFGPGTRLTVL.